A selection of T cell receptor beta chains follows, all from one sample in a study of blood T cell repertoires in COVID-19. Sequencing was performed with immunoSEQ multiplex PCR; in TCRdb, only in-frame clones are kept and a portion is missing. The table records more than 95,000 clones, less than 90% of them present only once. The sample taken for sequencing was peripheral blood. These TCRs come from a human donor in a cohort sampled during active COVID-19. Each CDR3 is given with its conserved first and last residue. D genes are given only for firm matches. Clone size is given for some rows only: seen once, a few or many times, or a class if the clone is expanded.

>.|.|TRBJ2-2|TRBV9
CASSVVLTGATTGELFF
TGTGCCAGCAGCGTAGTTTTGACAGGAGCTACCACCGGGGAGCTGTTTTTT
>.|.|TRBJ2-3|TRBV27
CASSFETSTDTQYF
TGTGCCAGCAGTTTTGAGACTTCCACAGATACGCAGTATTTT
>.|.|TRBJ2-7|TRBV9
CASSVASGGGYEQYF
TGTGCCAGCAGCGTAGCTAGTGGCGGAGGGTACGAGCAGTACTTC
>.|TRBD2|TRBJ2-3|TRBV11-1
CASSSRDYTDTQYF
TGTGCCAGCAGCTCCCGGGACTACACAGATACGCAGTATTTT
>.|.|TRBJ1-3|TRBV4-1
CASSAKVFWDTGNTIYF
TGCGCCAGCTCAGCCAAGGTGTTCTGGGACACTGGAAACACCATATATTTT
>.|.|TRBJ1-3|TRBV19
CASSPRRGGGNTIYF
TGTGCCAGTAGCCCTCGGAGAGGGGGAGGAAACACCATATATTTT
>.|TRBD1|TRBJ1-1|TRBV7-9
CASSLAGSRGQAFF
TGTGCCAGCAGCTTAGCGGGTTCAAGGGGGCAAGCTTTCTTT
>.|.|TRBJ1-4|TRBV5-1
CASSPSPPAATNEKLFF
TGCGCCAGCAGCCCAAGCCCTCCGGCGGCAACTAATGAAAAACTGTTTTTT
>.|.|TRBJ1-4|TRBV19
CASSSRTGSEKLFF
TGTGCCAGTAGTTCTCGAACAGGGTCGGAGAAACTGTTTTTT
>.|.|TRBJ2-6|TRBV29-1
CSVGEGVESSGANVLTF
TGCAGCGTTGGCGAGGGGGTCGAATCCTCTGGGGCCAACGTCCTGACTTTC
>.|TRBD1|TRBJ1-2|TRBV5-1
CASSLGTGATNYGYTF
TGCGCCAGCAGCTTGGGGACAGGAGCTACTAACTATGGCTACACCTTC
>once|.|TRBJ2-7|TRBV6-1
CASSEWRDEQYF
TGTGCCAGCAGTGAATGGAGGGACGAGCAGTACTTC
>.|.|TRBJ2-1|TRBV19
CASSIGTQIQFF
TGTGCCAGTAGTATAGGGACACAGATACAGTTCTTC
>.|.|TRBJ2-2|TRBV19
CASSLLTVTGELFF
TGTGCCAGTAGTCTCCTGACAGTCACCGGGGAGCTGTTTTTT
>.|.|TRBJ1-3|TRBV4-1
CASRDTRLSSGNTIYF
TGCGCCAGCCGAGACACCCGATTGAGCTCTGGAAACACCATATATTTT
>.|.|TRBJ2-7|TRBV11-2
CASSFVRGPYEQYF
TGTGCCAGCAGCTTCGTCCGCGGGCCGTACGAGCAGTACTTC
>.|TRBD2|TRBJ2-1|TRBV19
CASSREVHEQFF
TGTGCCAGTAGTCGGGAGGTCCATGAGCAGTTCTTC
>.|.|TRBJ1-4|TRBV18
CASSPNRDWEEKLFF
TGTGCCAGCTCACCAAACCGGGACTGGGAGGAAAAACTGTTTTTT
>.|.|TRBJ1-3|TRBV28
CASSFLGASGNTIYF
TGTGCCAGCAGTTTTTTGGGGGCCTCTGGAAACACCATATATTTT
>.|.|TRBJ1-1|TRBV28
CASSLSQGNTEAFF
TGTGCCAGCAGTTTAAGCCAGGGGAACACTGAAGCTTTCTTT
>.|TRBD1|TRBJ1-4|TRBV9
CASSARDDREVMGEKLFF
TGTGCCAGCAGCGCCAGGGATGACAGGGAAGTAATGGGAGAAAAACTGTTTTTT
>.|TRBD1|TRBJ2-7|TRBV6-5
CASRPTGDRYEQYF
TGTGCCAGCAGACCGACAGGGGATAGGTACGAGCAGTACTTC
>.|TRBD1|TRBJ2-7|TRBV7-8
CASSSGTGGRREQYF
TGTGCCAGCAGCTCAGGGACAGGGGGTCGAAGGGAGCAGTACTTC
>.|TRBD1|TRBJ1-5|TRBV3-1/TRBV3-2
CASSQGQGGQPQHF
TGTGCCAGCAGCCAAGGACAGGGTGGTCAGCCCCAGCATTTT
>.|TRBD1|TRBJ1-1|TRBV28
CASSSWTGNTEAFF
TGTGCCAGCAGTTCATGGACAGGGAACACTGAAGCTTTCTTT
>few|.|TRBJ1-2|TRBV9
CASSAFQGLNYGYTF
TGTGCCAGCAGCGCATTCCAGGGTTTGAACTATGGCTACACCTTC
>.|.|TRBJ2-1|TRBV11-3
CASSLGGIYNEQFF
TGTGCCAGCAGCTTGGGGGGAATATACAATGAGCAGTTCTTC
>.|TRBD1|TRBJ2-7|TRBV28
CASSLGTAYSYEQYF
TGTGCCAGCAGTCTCGGGACAGCCTATTCGTACGAGCAGTACTTC
>.|TRBD2|TRBJ2-7|TRBV5-6
CASSGLAGEQYF
TGTGCCAGCAGCGGACTAGCTGGCGAGCAGTACTTC
>.|TRBD1|TRBJ1-2|TRBV28
CASTLGDRGGGYTF
TGTGCCAGCACCCTGGGGGACAGGGGTGGCGGCTACACCTTC
>.|TRBD2|TRBJ2-1|TRBV24-1
CATSDPLPGTSGRGSYNEQFF
TGTGCCACCAGTGATCCACTACCCGGGACTAGCGGGAGGGGGTCCTACAATGAGCAGTTCTTC
>.|TRBD2|TRBJ2-1|TRBV5-4
CASSLFERESSYNEQFF
TGTGCCAGCAGCTTGTTCGAGCGGGAAAGCTCCTACAATGAGCAGTTCTTC
>.|TRBD1|TRBJ2-7|TRBV5-1
CASSRAEGQGVNEQYF
TGCGCCAGCAGCCGGGCCGAGGGACAGGGGGTTAACGAGCAGTACTTC
>once|TRBD1|TRBJ1-3|TRBV12-3/TRBV12-4
CADRVNSGNTIYF
TGTGCGGACAGGGTAAACTCTGGAAACACCATATATTTT
>.|TRBD2|TRBJ2-1|TRBV25-1
CASSEMNSGSTYNEQFF
TGTGCCAGCAGTGAAATGAATAGCGGGAGCACCTACAATGAGCAGTTCTTC
>.|.|TRBJ1-6|TRBV19
CASSRSRTAPLHF
TGTGCCAGTAGTAGGAGTAGGACAGCACCCCTCCACTTT
>.|TRBD1|TRBJ1-6|TRBV6-5
CASSRPGQYNSPLHF
TGTGCCAGCAGTAGACCGGGACAGTATAATTCACCCCTCCACTTT
>.|.|TRBJ2-2|TRBV1
CTSSQDKGANTGELFF
TGCACCAGCAGCCAAGATAAGGGGGCCAACACCGGGGAGCTGTTTTTT
>once|TRBD2|TRBJ2-1|TRBV24-1
CATSGILAGMSYNEQFF
TGTGCCACCAGTGGCATACTAGCGGGAATGTCCTACAATGAGCAGTTCTTC
>.|TRBD1|TRBJ1-4|TRBV19
CASSVGTGMVEKLFF
TGTGCCAGTAGTGTCGGGACAGGGATGGTTGAAAAACTGTTTTTT
>.|.|TRBJ1-3|TRBV4-1
CASSQVAISSGNTIYF
TGCGCCAGCAGCCAAGTAGCCATTTCCTCTGGAAACACCATATATTTT
>.|TRBD2|TRBJ2-7|TRBV28
CASSPPGLAGLEQYF
TGTGCCAGCAGTCCTCCGGGACTAGCGGGACTCGAGCAGTACTTC
>.|TRBD1|TRBJ2-1|TRBV4-1
CASSQGVRGRGEQFF
TGCGCCAGCAGCCAAGGAGTAAGGGGGCGTGGAGAGCAGTTCTTC
>.|.|TRBJ1-5|TRBV6-5
CASSKQGNNQPQHF
TGTGCCAGCAGCAAACAGGGAAACAATCAGCCCCAGCATTTT
>.|.|TRBJ2-2|TRBV5-5
CASRGKGAAGGTGELFF
TGTGCCAGCAGAGGGAAGGGGGCCGCCGGAGGGACCGGGGAGCTGTTTTTT
>.|TRBD2|TRBJ2-1|TRBV29-1
CSARTSGIGGQFF
TGCAGCGCCCGGACTAGCGGGATCGGTGGGCAGTTCTTC
>.|.|TRBJ1-6|TRBV30
CAWSVGVWDTLHF
TGTGCCTGGAGTGTTGGCGTGTGGGACACCCTCCACTTT
>.|.|TRBJ1-5|TRBV6-5
CASSYSGGRGPQHF
TGTGCCAGCAGTTACTCAGGAGGGAGAGGGCCCCAGCATTTT
>.|TRBD2|TRBJ2-1|TRBV7-3
CASSSAQRGEQFF
TGTGCCAGCAGCTCGGCCCAGCGGGGGGAGCAGTTCTTC
>few|.|TRBJ2-5|TRBV6-4
CASSDGPQETQYF
TGTGCCAGCAGTGACGGCCCGCAAGAGACCCAGTACTTC
>.|TRBD2|TRBJ2-3|TRBV4-2
CASTVTRGSTDTQYF
TGTGCCAGCACGGTAACGCGGGGGAGCACAGATACGCAGTATTTT
>.|TRBD1|TRBJ2-7|TRBV6-5
CASRPDRAFSYEQYF
TGTGCCAGCAGACCCGACAGGGCCTTCTCCTACGAGCAGTACTTC
>.|.|TRBJ2-7|TRBV27
CASSLEGSYEQYF
TGTGCCAGCAGTTTGGAGGGCTCCTACGAGCAGTACTTC
>.|TRBD1|TRBJ1-2|TRBV9
CASSATGVHGYTF
TGTGCCAGCAGCGCGACAGGGGTACATGGCTACACCTTC
>few|.|TRBJ1-2|TRBV28
CASSRLGVSVLPESLSYGYTF
TGTGCCAGCAGCCGACTAGGGGTGTCGGTACTACCAGAAAGCTTGAGCTATGGCTACACCTTC
>few|TRBD2|TRBJ2-1|TRBV7-2
CASSLFSGATTYNEQFF
TGTGCCAGCAGCTTATTTAGCGGGGCAACCACATACAATGAGCAGTTCTTC
>once|TRBD1|TRBJ1-6|TRBV6-5
CASSNFNRGLFSPLHF
TGTGCCAGCAGTAACTTTAACAGGGGGCTTTTTTCACCCCTCCACTTT